This T cell receptor (beta chain) was identified in a study of T cells in Graves' hyperthyroidism and ophthalmopathy. Newly diagnosed hyperthyroidism patients aged 18 to 65 years had disease lasting under 2 months. Authors of the study amplified TCR beta CDR3 regions from RNA transcripts. First-round RT-PCR targeting the TCR CDR3 was performed with the HTBI primer set. TCRdb re-analysed the multiplex PCR reads in MiXCR, keeping a single row per CDR3 protein. The sample holds roughly 700,000 distinct CDR3 sequences, under 45% seen once. A note on this clonotype: Possible read error: a much larger clone is one base away.

CDR3 length: 12 residues. Germline V lookup: CDR1 MNHEY, CDR2 SVGAGI. The clonotype comes from a middle-aged woman with Graves' hyperthyroidism. The chain combines TRBV6-5 with TRBJ2-7; weak D call: TRBD2 (6 bases). What was sequenced was blood. The CDR3: CAISYGGNEQYF. CDR3 DNA sequence: TGTGCCATCAGTTACGGAGGGAACGAGCAGTACTTC.